The following is a T cell receptor beta chain sequence with its context. This may stem from a read error, because a much larger clone lies one nucleotide away. V was shortened by 3 bases and J by 6 bases, with 17 bases between the two germline ends. CDR3 length: 15 residues. A second PCR of 7 to 11 cycles used a sample-barcoded 5' primer and a J-beta primer mix. Sequencing recovered at least 2.5 million CDR3-containing paired-end reads from each sample. TCRdb re-analysed the 5' RACE reads in MiXCR, keeping a single row per CDR3 protein. This sample has about 670,000 distinct CDR3 sequences, with less than 45% found just once. These data come from a study of blood T cells in healthy people across ages. Every donor contributed around 10 milliliters of peripheral blood by blood draw.

The V and J genes are TRBV12-3 or TRBV12-4 and TRBJ1-2; D call uncertain. This clonotype was sampled from a man at least 80 years old in good health. The sequencing sample was made of blood. The CDR3 DNA reads TGTGCCAGCAGTTTTGGCCAAAGTTCATACGATGGCTACACCTTC. It yields the protein CASSFGQSSYDGYTF.